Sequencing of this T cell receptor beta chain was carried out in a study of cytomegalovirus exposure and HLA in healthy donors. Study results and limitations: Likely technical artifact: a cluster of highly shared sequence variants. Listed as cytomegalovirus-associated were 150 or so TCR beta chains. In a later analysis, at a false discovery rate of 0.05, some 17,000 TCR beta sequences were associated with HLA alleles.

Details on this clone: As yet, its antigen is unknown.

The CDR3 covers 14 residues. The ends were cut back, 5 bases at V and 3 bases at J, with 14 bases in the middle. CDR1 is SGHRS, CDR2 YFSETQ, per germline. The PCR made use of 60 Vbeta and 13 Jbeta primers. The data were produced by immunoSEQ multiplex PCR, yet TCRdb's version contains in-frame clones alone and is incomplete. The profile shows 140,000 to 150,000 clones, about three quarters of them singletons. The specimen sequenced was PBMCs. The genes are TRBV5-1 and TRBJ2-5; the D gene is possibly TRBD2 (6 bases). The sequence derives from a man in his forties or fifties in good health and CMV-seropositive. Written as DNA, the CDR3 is TGCGCCAGCAGATCCCTAACGGGAGAAGAGACCCAGTACTTC. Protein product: CASRSLTGEETQYF.